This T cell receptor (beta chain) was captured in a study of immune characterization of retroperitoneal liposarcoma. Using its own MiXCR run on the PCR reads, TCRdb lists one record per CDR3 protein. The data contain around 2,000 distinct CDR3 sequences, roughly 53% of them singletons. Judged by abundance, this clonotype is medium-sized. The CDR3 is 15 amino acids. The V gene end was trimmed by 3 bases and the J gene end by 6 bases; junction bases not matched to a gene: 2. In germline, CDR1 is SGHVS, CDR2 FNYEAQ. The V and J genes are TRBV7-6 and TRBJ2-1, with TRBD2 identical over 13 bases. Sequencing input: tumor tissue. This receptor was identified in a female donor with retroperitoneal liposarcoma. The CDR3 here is CASSLGLAGINEQFF. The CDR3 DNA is TGTGCCAGCAGCTTGGGACTAGCGGGGATCAATGAGCAGTTCTTC.